The next 2 T cell receptor beta chains were all read from a single sample in a study of cytotoxic CD8 clonotypes in ibrutinib-treated CLL. Produced via immunoSEQ multiplex PCR; TCRdb's table is partial and in-frame only. This sample has about 140,000 clones, with approximately 80% found just once. The sequenced sample was PBMCs, obtained after 12 months of ibrutinib treatment. The receptors here all came from a human donor with chronic lymphocytic leukemia.

V usage is TRBV7-2 and J usage is TRBJ1-5; tentatively, D is TRBD1 (6 bases). This CDR3 has 17 residues. Germline CDR1 is SGHTA and CDR2 is FQGNSA. V was clipped by 2 bases and J by 0 bases, with 14 bases between them. The CDR3 spells CASSLNPTGSSNQPQHF. As DNA, the CDR3 is TGTGCCAGCAGCTTAAACCCGACAGGTTCTAGCAATCAGCCCCAGCATTTT.

CDR3: CASSYRQALVDGYTF. CDR3 in DNA: TGTGCCAGCAGTTATCGGCAGGCCCTTGTTGATGGCTACACCTTC. V and J are TRBV6-5 and TRBJ1-2; D call uncertain. V was shortened by 3 bases and J by 6 bases, with 17 bases between the two germline ends. Per the germline V gene, CDR1 is MNHEY and CDR2 is SVGAGI. The CDR3 sequence is 15 residues long.